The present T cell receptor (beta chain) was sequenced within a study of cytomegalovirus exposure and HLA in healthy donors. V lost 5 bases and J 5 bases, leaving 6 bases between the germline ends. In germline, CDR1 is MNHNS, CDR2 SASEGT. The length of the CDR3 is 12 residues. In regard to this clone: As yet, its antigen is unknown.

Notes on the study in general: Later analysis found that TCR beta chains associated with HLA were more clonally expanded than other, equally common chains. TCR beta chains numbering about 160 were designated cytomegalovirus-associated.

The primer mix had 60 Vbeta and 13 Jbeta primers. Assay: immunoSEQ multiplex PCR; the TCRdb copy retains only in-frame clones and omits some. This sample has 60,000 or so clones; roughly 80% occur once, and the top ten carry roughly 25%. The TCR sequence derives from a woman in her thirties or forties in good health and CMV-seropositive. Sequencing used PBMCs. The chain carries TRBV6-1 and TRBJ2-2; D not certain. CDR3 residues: CASSPNTGELFF. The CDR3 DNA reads TGTGCCAGCAGTCCAAATACCGGGGAGCTGTTTTTT.